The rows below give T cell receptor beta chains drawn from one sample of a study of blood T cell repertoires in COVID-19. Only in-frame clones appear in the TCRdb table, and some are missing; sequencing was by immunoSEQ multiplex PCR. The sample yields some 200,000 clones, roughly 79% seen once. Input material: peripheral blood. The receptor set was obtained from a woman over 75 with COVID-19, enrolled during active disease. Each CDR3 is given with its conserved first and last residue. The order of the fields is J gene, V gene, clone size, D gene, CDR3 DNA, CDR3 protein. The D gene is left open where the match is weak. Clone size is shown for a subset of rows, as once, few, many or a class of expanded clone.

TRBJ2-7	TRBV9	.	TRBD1	TGTGCCAGCAGCGTCGGACAGGGCTTAACCTACGAGCAGTACTTC	CASSVGQGLTYEQYF
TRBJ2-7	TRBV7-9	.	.	TGTGCCAGCAGCCCCACGGGACTGACCTACGAGCAGTACTTC	CASSPTGLTYEQYF
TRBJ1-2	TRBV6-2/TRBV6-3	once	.	TGTGCCAGCAGTTACGACCCCAGGGGAGATGGCTACACCTTC	CASSYDPRGDGYTF
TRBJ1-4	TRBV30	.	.	TGTGCCTGGAGTTGGGGTAGGGAACGAGGGAATGAAAAACTGTTTTTT	CAWSWGRERGNEKLFF
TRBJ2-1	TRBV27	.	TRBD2	TGTGCCAGCAGTTTAAGGAGCGGGAGCAATGAGCAGTTCTTC	CASSLRSGSNEQFF
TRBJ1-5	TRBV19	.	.	TGTGCCAGTAGTATGACCCGGGACATCTATCAGCCCCAGCATTTT	CASSMTRDIYQPQHF
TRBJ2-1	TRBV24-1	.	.	TGTGCCACCAGCGCACGGACAGTAGGAAGGTCCTACAATGAGCAGTTCTTC	CATSARTVGRSYNEQFF
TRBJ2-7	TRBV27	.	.	TGTGCCAGCAGTTTGACCAGGGTGCCCTACGAGCAGTACTTC	CASSLTRVPYEQYF
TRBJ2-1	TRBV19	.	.	TGTGCCAGTAGTATGAGGGGGGGTGGTGCCAGCCTATGGAATGAGCAGTTCTTC	CASSMRGGGASLWNEQFF
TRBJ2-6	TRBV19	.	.	TGTGCCAGTAGTAACTACAGGGGACTTGGACCCTCTGGGGCCAACGTCCTGACTTTC	CASSNYRGLGPSGANVLTF
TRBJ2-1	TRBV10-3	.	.	TGTGCCATCAGTGTGGTGGAGCGAACATCCGAGCAGTTCTTC	CAISVVERTSEQFF
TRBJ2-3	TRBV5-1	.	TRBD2	TGCGCCAGCAGCTTGGGGACTAGCGGGGGGAAAGTCACAGATACGCAGTATTTT	CASSLGTSGGKVTDTQYF
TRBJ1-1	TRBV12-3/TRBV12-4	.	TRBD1	TGTGCCAGCAGCCCCAGACAGGGCACTGAAGCTTTCTTT	CASSPRQGTEAFF
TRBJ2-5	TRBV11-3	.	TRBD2	TGTGCCAGCAGCCCCGGGACTAGCGGGGGACACCAAGAGACCCAGTACTTC	CASSPGTSGGHQETQYF
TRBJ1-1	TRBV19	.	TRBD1	TGTGCCAGTAGTACTACAGGGGCAGAGGGCACTGAAGCTTTCTTT	CASSTTGAEGTEAFF
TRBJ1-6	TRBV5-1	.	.	TGCGCCAGCAGCTTGGTGACGGGGGAACGTAATTCACCCCTCCACTTT	CASSLVTGERNSPLHF
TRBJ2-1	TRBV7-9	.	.	TGTGCCAGCAGCCCGGGGGACAATGAGCAGTTCTTC	CASSPGDNEQFF
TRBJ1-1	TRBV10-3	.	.	TGTGCCATCAGTGTCCAGGGAAACACTGAAGCTTTCTTT	CAISVQGNTEAFF
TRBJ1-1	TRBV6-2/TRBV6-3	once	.	TGTGCCAGCAGTTACTCGGCAGGTGACACTGAAGCTTTCTTT	CASSYSAGDTEAFF
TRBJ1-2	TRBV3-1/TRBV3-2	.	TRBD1	TGTGCCAGCAGCCAAGGCCCCCACAGGGGGCATCGTGGCTACACCTTC	CASSQGPHRGHRGYTF
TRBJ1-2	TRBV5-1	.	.	TGCGCCAGCAGCTTGGTCTTTGGTGGCAGAAACTATGGCTACACCTTC	CASSLVFGGRNYGYTF
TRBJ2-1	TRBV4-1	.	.	TGCGCCAGCAGCCAAGATCCCTTCTCCTACAATGAGCAGTTCTTC	CASSQDPFSYNEQFF
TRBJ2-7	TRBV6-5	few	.	TGTGCCAGCAGAAGGGACACCGGATACGAGCAGTACTTC	CASRRDTGYEQYF
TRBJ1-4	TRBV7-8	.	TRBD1	TGTGCCAGCAGCTGGGACAGGGTGGGAACTAATGAAAAACTGTTTTTT	CASSWDRVGTNEKLFF
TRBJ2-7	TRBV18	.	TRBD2	TGTGCCAGCTCAGCGGCGGGGGGGATTCCCTACGAGCAGTACTTC	CASSAAGGIPYEQYF
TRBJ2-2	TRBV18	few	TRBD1	TGTGCCAGCTCACGGGGACAGGGCAACACCGGGGAGCTGTTTTTT	CASSRGQGNTGELFF
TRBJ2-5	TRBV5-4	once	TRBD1	TGTGCCAGCAGCTCGGGGGACAGGGGTTTACAAGAGACCCAGTACTTC	CASSSGDRGLQETQYF
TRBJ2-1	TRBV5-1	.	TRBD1	TGCGCCAGCAGCCTACAGGGGAATGAGCAGTTCTTC	CASSLQGNEQFF
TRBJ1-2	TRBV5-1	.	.	TGCGCCAGCAGCGCCGGGAGCTTTGGAGGCTACACCTTC	CASSAGSFGGYTF
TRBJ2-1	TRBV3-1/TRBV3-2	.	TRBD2	TGTGCCAGCAGCCCGGGACTAGCGGGGGGATGGAATGAGCAGTTCTTC	CASSPGLAGGWNEQFF
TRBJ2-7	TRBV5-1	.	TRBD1	TGCGCCAGCAGCAAGACCGGGACAGGGAGAGGAGAGCAGTACTTC	CASSKTGTGRGEQYF
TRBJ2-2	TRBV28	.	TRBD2	TGTGCCAGCAGTATCCTCTCTAGCGGGAGGGCGAACACCGGGGAGCTGTTTTTT	CASSILSSGRANTGELFF
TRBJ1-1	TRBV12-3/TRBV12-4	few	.	TGTGCCAGCAGTTTTAACGGGAACACTGAAGCTTTCTTT	CASSFNGNTEAFF
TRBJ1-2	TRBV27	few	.	TGTGCCAGCAGTTTATCGAGCGGGGGGATGTATGGCTACACCTTC	CASSLSSGGMYGYTF
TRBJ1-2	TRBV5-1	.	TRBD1	TGCGCCAGCAGCTTGGGCACAGGGGGCGGAGGCTACACCTTC	CASSLGTGGGGYTF
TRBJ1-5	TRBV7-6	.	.	TGTGCCAGCCTAAAGGGGCCGTATTCACATAGCAATCAGCCCCAGCATTTT	CASLKGPYSHSNQPQHF
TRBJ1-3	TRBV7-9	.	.	TGTGCCAGCAGCACCCGGGGGATCTCTGGAAACACCATATATTTT	CASSTRGISGNTIYF
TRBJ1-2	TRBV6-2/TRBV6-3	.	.	TGTGCCAGCAGTTACGGTGGGCAGGGGCCTACTAACTATGGCTACACCTTC	CASSYGGQGPTNYGYTF
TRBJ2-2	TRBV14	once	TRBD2	TGTGCCAGCAGCCAAGAACGGGGGGGCCCCGGGGAGCTGTTTTTT	CASSQERGGPGELFF
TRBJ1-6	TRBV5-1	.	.	TGCGCCAGCAGCGCCGCAGGGAATTCACCCCTCCACTTT	CASSAAGNSPLHF
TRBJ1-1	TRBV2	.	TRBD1	TGTGCCAGCAGCGCTAGACAGGGAGGATACACTGAAGCTTTCTTT	CASSARQGGYTEAFF
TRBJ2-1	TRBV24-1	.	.	TGTGCCACCAGTGATTACTCCGGTAGTGAGCAGTTCTTC	CATSDYSGSEQFF
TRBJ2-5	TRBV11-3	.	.	TGTGCCAGCAGCCCGCCGGGACTGGCGGAGACCCAGTACTTC	CASSPPGLAETQYF
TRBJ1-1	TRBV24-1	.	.	TGTGCCACCAGGGACAGCCTGAACACTGAAGCTTTCTTT	CATRDSLNTEAFF
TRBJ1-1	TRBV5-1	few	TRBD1	TGCGCCAGCAGCTTGAAACAGGGGGGGAACATGAACACTGAAGCTTTCTTT	CASSLKQGGNMNTEAFF